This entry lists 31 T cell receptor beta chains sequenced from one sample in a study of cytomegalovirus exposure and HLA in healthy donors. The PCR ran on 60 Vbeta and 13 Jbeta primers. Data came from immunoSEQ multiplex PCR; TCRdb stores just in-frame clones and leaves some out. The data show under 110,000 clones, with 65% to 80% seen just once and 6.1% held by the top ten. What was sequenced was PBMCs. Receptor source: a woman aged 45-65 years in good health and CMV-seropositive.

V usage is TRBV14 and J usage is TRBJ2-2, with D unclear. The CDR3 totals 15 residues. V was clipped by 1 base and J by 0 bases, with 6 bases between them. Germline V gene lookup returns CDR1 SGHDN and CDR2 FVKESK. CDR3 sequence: CASSQVDTNTGELFF. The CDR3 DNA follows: TGTGCCAGCAGCCAAGTTGACACGAACACCGGGGAGCTGTTTTTT. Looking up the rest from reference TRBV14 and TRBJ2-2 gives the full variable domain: EAGVTQFPSHSVIEKGQTVTLRCDPISGHDNLYWYRRVMGKEIKFLLHFVKESKQDESGMPNNRFLAERTGGTYSTLKVQPAELEDSGVYFCASSQVDTNTGELFFGEGSRLTVL.

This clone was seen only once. The CDR3 bases are TGTGCCAGCAGCTTTTCCGGGGGGACTGAAGCTTTCTTT. It yields the protein CASSFSGGTEAFF. This chain links TRBV11-1 with TRBJ1-1, with a possible D match to TRBD1 (5 bases). With 3 bases removed from V and 5 bases from J, the gap between germline ends came to 10 bases. Germline V CDR1 and CDR2: SGHAT, FQDESV (reference sequence). This CDR3 comprises 13 residues.

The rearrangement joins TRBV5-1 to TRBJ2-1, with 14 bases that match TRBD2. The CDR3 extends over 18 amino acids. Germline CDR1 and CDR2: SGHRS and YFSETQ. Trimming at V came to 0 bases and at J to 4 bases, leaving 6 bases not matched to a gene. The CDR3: CASSLETSGGGIYNEQFF. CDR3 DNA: TGCGCCAGCAGCTTGGAGACTAGCGGGGGGGGAATTTACAATGAGCAGTTCTTC.

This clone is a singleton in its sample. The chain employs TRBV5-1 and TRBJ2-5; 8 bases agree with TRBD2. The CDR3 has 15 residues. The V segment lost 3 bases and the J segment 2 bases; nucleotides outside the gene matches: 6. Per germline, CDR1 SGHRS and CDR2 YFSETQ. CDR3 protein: CASSSLAGPQETQYF. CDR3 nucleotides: TGCGCCAGCAGCTCCCTAGCGGGCCCTCAAGAGACCCAGTACTTC. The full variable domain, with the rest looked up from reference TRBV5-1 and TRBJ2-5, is KAGVTQTPRYLIKTRGQQVTLSCSPISGHRSVSWYQQTPGQGLQFLFEYFSETQRNKGNFPGRFSGRQFSNSRSEMNVSTLELGDSALYLCASSSLAGPQETQYFGPGTRLLVL.

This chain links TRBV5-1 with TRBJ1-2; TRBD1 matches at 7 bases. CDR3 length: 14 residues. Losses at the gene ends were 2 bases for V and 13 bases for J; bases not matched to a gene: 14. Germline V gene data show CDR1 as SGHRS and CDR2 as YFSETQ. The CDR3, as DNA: TGCGCCAGCAGCTTCGGGGACAGCTCTGAGGTCTCCACCTTC. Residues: CASSFGDSSEVSTF.

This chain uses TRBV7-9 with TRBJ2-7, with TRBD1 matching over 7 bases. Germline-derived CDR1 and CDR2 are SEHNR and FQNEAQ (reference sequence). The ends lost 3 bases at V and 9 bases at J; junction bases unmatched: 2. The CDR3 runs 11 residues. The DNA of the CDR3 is TGTGCCAGCAGCTTTGGGACAGCGCAGTACTTC. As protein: CASSFGTAQYF. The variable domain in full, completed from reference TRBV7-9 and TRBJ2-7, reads DTGVSQNPRHKITKRGQNVTFRCDPISEHNRLYWYRQTLGQGPEFLTYFQNEAQLEKSRLLSDRFSAERPKGSFSTLEIQRTEQGDSAMYLCASSFGTAQYFGPGTRLTVT.

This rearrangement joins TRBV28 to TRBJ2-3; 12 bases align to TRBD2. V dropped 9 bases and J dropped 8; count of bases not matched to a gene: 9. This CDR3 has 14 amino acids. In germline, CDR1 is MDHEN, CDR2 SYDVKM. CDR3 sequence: CASRLLAGGGTQYF. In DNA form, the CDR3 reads TGTGCCAGTCGATTACTAGCGGGGGGCGGTACGCAGTATTTT.

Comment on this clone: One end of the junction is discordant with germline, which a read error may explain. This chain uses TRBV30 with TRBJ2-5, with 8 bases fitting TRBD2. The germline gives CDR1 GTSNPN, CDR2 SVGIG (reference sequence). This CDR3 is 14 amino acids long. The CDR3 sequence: CAWSASSRTSGGNF. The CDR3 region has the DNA TGTGCCTGGAGTGCCAGTTCTCGGACGAGCGGGGGAAACTTC.

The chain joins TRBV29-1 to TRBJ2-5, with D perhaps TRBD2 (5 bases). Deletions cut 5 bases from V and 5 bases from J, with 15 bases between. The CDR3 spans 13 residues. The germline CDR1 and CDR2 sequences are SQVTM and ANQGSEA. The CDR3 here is CSVLRTGSETQYF. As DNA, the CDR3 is TGCAGCGTTCTGAGGACGGGAAGCGAGACCCAGTACTTC.

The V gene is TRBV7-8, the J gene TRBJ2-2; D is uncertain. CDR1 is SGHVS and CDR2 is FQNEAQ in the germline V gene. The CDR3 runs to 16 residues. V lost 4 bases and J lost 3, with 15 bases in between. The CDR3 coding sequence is TGTGCCAGCAGCTCCCGCCCTGGGCAGGACACCGGGGAGCTGTTTTTT. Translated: CASSSRPGQDTGELFF. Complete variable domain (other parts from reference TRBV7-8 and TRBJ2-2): GAGVSQSPRYKVAKRGQDVALRCDPISGHVSLFWYQQALGQGPEFLTYFQNEAQLDKSGLPSDRFFAERPEGSVSTLKIQRTQQEDSAVYLCASSSRPGQDTGELFFGEGSRLTVL.

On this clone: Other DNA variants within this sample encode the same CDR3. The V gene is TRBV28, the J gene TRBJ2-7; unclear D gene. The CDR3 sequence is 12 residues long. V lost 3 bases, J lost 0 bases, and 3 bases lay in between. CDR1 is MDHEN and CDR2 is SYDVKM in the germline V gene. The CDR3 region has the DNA TGTGCCAGCAGTTTGAGCTCCTACGAGCAGTACTTC. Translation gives CASSLSSYEQYF.

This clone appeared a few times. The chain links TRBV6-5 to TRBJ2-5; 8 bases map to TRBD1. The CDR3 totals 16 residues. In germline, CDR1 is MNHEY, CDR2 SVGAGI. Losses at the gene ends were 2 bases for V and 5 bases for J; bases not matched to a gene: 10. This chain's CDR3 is CASSYDRDRGRETQYF. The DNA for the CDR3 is TGTGCCAGCAGTTACGACCGTGACAGGGGTCGGGAGACCCAGTACTTC.

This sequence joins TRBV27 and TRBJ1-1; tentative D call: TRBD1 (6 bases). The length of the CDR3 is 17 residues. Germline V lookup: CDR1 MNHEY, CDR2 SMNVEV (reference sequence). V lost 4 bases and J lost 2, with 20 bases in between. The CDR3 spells CASSSFAGAGGNTEAFF. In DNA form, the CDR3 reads TGTGCCAGCAGTTCCTTTGCGGGGGCGGGCGGAAACACTGAAGCTTTCTTT.

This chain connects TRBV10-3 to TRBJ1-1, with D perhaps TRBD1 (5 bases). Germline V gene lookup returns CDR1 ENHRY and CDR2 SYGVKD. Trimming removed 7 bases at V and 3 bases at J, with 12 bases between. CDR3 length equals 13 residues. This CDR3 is CAIKGVIDTEAFF. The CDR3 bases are TGTGCCATCAAAGGGGTAATCGACACTGAAGCTTTCTTT.

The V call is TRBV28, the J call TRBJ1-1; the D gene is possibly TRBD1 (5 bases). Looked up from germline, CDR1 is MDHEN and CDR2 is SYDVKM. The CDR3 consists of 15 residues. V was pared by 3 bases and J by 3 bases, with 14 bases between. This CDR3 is CASSFLRRGDTEAFF. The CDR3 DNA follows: TGTGCCAGCAGTTTTCTCAGAAGGGGTGACACTGAAGCTTTCTTT. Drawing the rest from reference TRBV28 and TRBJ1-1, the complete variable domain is DVKVTQSSRYLVKRTGEKVFLECVQDMDHENMFWYRQDPGLGLRLIYFSYDVKMKEKGDIPEGYSVSREKKERFSLILESASTNQTSMYLCASSFLRRGDTEAFFGQGTRLTVV.

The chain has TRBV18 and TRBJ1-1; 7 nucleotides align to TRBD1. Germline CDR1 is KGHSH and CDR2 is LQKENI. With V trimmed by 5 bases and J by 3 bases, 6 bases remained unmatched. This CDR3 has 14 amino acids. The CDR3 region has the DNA TGTGCCAGCTCATCCACAGGGGCCGACACTGAAGCTTTCTTT. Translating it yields CASSSTGADTEAFF.

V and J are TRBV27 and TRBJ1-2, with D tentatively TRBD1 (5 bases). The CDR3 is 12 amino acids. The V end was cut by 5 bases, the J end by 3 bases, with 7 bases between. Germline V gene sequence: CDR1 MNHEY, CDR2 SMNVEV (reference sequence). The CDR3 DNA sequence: TGTGCCAGCAGTCAGGGCGACTATGGCTACACCTTC. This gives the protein CASSQGDYGYTF.

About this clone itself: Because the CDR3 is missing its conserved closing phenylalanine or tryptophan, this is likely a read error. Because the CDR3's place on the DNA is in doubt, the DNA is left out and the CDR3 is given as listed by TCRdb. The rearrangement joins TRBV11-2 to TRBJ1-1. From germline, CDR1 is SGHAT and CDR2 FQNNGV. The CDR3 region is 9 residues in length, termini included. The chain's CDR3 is CASSLGLGI.

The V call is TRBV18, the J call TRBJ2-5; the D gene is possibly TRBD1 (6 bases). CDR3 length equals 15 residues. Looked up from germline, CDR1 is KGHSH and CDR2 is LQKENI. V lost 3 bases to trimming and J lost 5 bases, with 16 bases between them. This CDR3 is CASSPTLGAGETQYF. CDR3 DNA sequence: TGTGCCAGCTCACCCACTTTGGGGGCGGGCGAGACCCAGTACTTC.

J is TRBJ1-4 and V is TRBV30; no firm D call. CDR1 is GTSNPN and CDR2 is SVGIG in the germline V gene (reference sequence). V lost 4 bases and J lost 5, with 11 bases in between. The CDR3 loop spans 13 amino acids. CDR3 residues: CAWTARGNEKLFF. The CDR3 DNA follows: TGTGCCTGGACTGCCCGAGGGAATGAAAAACTGTTTTTT.

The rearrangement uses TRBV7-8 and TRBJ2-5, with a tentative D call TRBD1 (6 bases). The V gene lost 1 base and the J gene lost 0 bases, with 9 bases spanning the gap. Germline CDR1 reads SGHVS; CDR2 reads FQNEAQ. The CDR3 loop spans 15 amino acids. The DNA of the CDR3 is TGTGCCAGCAGCTTAGACAGGGTCTACCAAGAGACCCAGTACTTC. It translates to CASSLDRVYQETQYF.

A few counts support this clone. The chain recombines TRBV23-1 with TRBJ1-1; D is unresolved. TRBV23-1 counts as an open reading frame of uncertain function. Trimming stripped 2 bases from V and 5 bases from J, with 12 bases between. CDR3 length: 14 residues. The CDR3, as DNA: TGCGCCAGCAGTCAAGCCCAGGTAGGTACTGAAGCTTTCTTT. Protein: CASSQAQVGTEAFF.

CDR3 bases: TGCGCCAGCAGCCGTGACAGGAGCTCCTACAATGAGCAGTTCTTC. Translated, it gives CASSRDRSSYNEQFF. V and J are TRBV5-1 and TRBJ2-1; D perhaps matches TRBD1 (6 bases). Germline CDR1 is SGHRS and CDR2 is YFSETQ. The CDR3 spans 15 residues. With 4 bases removed from V and 0 bases from J, the gap between germline ends came to 11 bases.

The CDR3 DNA reads TGTGCCAGCAGCTATGGAACAGGATATGGCTACACCTTC. This codes for CASSYGTGYGYTF. V gene TRBV11-3 combines with J gene TRBJ1-2; tentatively, D is TRBD1 (5 bases). Germline lookup yields CDR1 SGHNT and CDR2 YENEEA. The CDR3 spans 13 residues. The ends were cut back, 4 bases at V and 5 bases at J, with 11 bases in the middle.

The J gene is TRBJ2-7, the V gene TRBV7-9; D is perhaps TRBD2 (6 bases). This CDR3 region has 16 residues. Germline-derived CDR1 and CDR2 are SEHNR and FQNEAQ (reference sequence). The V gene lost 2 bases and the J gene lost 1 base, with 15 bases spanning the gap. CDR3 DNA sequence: TGTGCCAGCAGCTTAAGCGTTGCGGGGCCGTCCTACGAGCAGTACTTC. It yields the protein CASSLSVAGPSYEQYF. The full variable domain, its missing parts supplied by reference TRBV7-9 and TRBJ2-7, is DTGVSQNPRHKITKRGQNVTFRCDPISEHNRLYWYRQTLGQGPEFLTYFQNEAQLEKSRLLSDRFSAERPKGSFSTLEIQRTEQGDSAMYLCASSLSVAGPSYEQYFGPGTRLTVT.

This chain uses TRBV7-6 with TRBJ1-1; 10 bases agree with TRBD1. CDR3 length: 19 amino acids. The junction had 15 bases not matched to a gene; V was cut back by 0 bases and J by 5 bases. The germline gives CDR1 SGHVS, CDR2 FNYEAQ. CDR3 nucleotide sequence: TGTGCCAGCAGCTTAGCTCCATGGGGACAGGGGAGTCGGAGAACTGAAGCTTTCTTT. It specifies CASSLAPWGQGSRRTEAFF.

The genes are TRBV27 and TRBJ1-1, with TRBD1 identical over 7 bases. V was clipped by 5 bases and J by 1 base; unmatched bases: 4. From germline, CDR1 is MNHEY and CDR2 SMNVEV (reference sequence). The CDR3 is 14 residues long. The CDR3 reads CASSQRTGNTEAFF. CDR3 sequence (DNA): TGTGCCAGCAGTCAAAGGACAGGGAACACTGAAGCTTTCTTT.

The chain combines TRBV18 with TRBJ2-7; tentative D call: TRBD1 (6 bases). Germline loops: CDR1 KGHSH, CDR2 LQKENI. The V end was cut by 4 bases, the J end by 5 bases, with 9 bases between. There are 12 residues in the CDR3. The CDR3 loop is CASSLGQNEQYF. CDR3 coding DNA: TGTGCCAGCTCACTCGGACAGAACGAGCAGTACTTC.

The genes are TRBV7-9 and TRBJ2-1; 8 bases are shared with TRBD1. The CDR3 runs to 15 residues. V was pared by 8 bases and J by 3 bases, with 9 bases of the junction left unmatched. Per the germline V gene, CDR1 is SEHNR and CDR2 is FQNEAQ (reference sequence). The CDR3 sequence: CASARTGLNYNEQFF. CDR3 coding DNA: TGTGCCAGCGCGAGGACAGGGTTGAACTACAATGAGCAGTTCTTC.

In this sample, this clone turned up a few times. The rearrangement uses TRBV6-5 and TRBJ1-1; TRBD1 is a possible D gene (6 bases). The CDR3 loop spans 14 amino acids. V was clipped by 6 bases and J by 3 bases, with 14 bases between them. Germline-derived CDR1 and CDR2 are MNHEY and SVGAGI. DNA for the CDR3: TGTGCCAGCAGGACCACAGGGCTGGACACTGAAGCTTTCTTT. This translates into CASRTTGLDTEAFF.

The CDR3 DNA sequence: TGTGCCAGCAGCTCCCTGGGACAGACCTACGAGCAGTACTTC. Residues: CASSSLGQTYEQYF. This chain uses TRBV28 with TRBJ2-7; 7 bases are a match to TRBD1. CDR3 size: 14 residues. Looked up from germline, CDR1 is MDHEN and CDR2 is SYDVKM. After removal of 6 bases from V and 2 bases from J, the junction contained 7 bases not matched to a gene.